This T cell receptor beta chain derives from a study of blood T cell repertoires in COVID-19. As for the study in general: T cells, B-cell-depleted T cells, or PBMCs supplied cDNA or gDNA.

Each recovered donor of Cohort 3 presented with two negative PCRs, clearance, or symptom resolution. Original analysis: The assay estimated nucleated cells by amplifying reference gene primers. The table came from immunoSEQ multiplex PCR; TCRdb's copy has only in-frame clones and leaves some out. The V and J calls and the clone size are those of that table, but D and trimming were determined from the DNA. The sample lists about 230,000 clones; under 90% were seen once. The CDR3 runs to 19 residues. Germline loops: CDR1 LNHDA, CDR2 SQIVND (reference sequence). V was pared by 3 bases and J by 2 bases, with 11 bases of the junction left unmatched.

The genes are TRBV19 and TRBJ2-5, with 14 bases lining up with TRBD2. The sequence was collected from a man aged 18 to 30 who had recovered from COVID-19. The sample was PBMCs or T cells enriched from blood (not recorded which). CDR3 region: CASSMEGTSGSYIQETQYF. CDR3 DNA: TGTGCCAGTAGTATGGAGGGGACTAGCGGGAGTTATATTCAAGAGACCCAGTACTTC.